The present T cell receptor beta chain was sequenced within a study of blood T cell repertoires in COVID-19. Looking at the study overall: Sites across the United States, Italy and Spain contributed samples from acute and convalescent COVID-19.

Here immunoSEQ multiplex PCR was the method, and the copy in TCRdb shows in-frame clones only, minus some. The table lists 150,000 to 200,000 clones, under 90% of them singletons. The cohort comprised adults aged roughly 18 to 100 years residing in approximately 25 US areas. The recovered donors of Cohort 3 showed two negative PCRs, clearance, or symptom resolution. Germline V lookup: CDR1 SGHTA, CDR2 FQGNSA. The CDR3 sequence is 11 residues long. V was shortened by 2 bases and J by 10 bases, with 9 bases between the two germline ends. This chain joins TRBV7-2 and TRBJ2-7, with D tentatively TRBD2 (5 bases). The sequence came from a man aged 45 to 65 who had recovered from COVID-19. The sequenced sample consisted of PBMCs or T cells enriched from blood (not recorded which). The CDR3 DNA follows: TGTGCCAGCAGCTTACATGAGGGTCAGTACTTC. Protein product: CASSLHEGQYF.